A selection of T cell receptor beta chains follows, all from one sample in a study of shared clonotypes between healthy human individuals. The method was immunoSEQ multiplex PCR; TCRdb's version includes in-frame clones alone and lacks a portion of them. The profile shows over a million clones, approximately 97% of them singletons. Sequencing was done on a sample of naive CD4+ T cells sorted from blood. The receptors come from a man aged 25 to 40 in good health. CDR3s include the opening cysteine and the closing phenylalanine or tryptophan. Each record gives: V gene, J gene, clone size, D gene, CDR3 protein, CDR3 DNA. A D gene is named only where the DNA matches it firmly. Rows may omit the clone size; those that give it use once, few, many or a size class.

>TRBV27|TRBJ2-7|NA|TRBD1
CASRLQGAASYEQYF
TGTGCCAGCAGACTACAGGGGGCGGCCTCCTACGAGCAGTACTTC
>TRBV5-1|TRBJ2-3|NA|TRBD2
CASSRGLAGEITDTQYF
TGCGCCAGCAGCCGCGGACTAGCGGGAGAGATCACAGATACGCAGTATTTT
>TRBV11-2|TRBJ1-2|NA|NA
CASSLRGGVVNYGYTF
TGTGCCAGCAGTCTTAGAGGGGGGGTAGTTAACTATGGCTACACCTTC
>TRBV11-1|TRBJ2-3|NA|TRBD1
CASSQTGTGGVRTDTQYF
TGTGCCAGCAGCCAAACCGGGACAGGGGGCGTCCGCACAGATACGCAGTATTTT
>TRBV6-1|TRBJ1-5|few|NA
CASSVTVLAQPQHF
TGTGCCAGCAGTGTCACTGTTCTCGCTCAGCCCCAGCATTTT
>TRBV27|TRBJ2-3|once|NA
CASSVNRDTDTQYF
TGTGCCAGCAGTGTCAACAGAGACACAGATACGCAGTATTTT
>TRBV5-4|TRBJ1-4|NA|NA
CASSPQGPNEKLFF
TGTGCCAGCAGCCCCCAGGGCCCTAATGAAAAACTGTTTTTT
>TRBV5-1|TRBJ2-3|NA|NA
CASSPRGPTDTQYF
TGCGCCAGCAGCCCCCGCGGCCCCACAGATACGCAGTATTTT
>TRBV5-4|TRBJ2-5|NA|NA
CASSSPTAGDPIQYF
TGTGCCAGCAGCTCTCCAACCGCAGGGGATCCGATCCAGTACTTC
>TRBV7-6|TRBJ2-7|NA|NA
CASSLGAGDSYEQYF
TGTGCCAGCAGCTTAGGGGCAGGGGACTCCTACGAGCAGTACTTC
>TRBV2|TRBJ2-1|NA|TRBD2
CASSEKGLAGYNEQFF
TGTGCCAGCAGTGAAAAAGGACTAGCGGGATACAATGAGCAGTTCTTC
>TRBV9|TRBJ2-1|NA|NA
CASSIGSYNEQFF
TGTGCCAGCAGCATCGGGAGTTACAATGAGCAGTTCTTC
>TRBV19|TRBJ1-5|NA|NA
CASSIGHEPLAQHF
TGTGCCAGTAGTATAGGGCACGAACCCCTAGCCCAGCATTTT
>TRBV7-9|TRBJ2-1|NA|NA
CASRTRDLYYNEQFF
TGTGCCAGCAGGACTAGGGACCTTTACTACAATGAGCAGTTCTTC
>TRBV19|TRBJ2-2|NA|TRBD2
CASSRGSSGKNTGELFF
TGTGCCAGTAGCAGGGGCTCTAGCGGGAAGAACACCGGGGAGCTGTTTTTT
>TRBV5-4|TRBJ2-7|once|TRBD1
CASSLQGQGRGSYEQYF
TGTGCCAGCAGCTTACAAGGACAGGGGAGAGGGTCCTACGAGCAGTACTTC
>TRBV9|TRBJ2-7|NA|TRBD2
CASSVASGRPGEQYF
TGTGCCAGCAGCGTAGCTAGCGGGAGGCCCGGCGAGCAGTACTTC
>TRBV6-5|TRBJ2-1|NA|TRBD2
CASSYSSGRAGSQQFF
TGTGCCAGCAGTTACTCGAGCGGGAGGGCCGGGTCGCAGCAGTTCTTC
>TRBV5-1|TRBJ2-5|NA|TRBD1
CASSLLRTGGEGETQYF
TGCGCCAGCAGCTTACTACGAACAGGGGGCGAAGGAGAGACCCAGTACTTC
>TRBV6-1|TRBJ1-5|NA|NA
CASSENRLSNQPQHF
TGTGCCAGCAGTGAAAACAGGCTTAGCAATCAGCCCCAGCATTTT
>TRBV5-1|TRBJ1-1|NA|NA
CASGTQTANTEAFF
TGCGCCAGCGGAACCCAGACAGCCAACACTGAAGCTTTCTTT
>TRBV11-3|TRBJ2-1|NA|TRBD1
CASSQGQASYNEQFF
TGTGCCAGCAGCCAAGGACAGGCGAGCTACAATGAGCAGTTCTTC
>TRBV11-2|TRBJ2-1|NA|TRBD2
CASNVGTSSYNEQFF
TGTGCCAGCAATGTAGGGACTAGCTCCTACAATGAGCAGTTCTTC
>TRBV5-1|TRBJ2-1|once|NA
CASSLEVGNEQFF
TGCGCCAGCAGCTTGGAGGTGGGAAATGAGCAGTTCTTC
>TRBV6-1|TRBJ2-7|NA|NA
CASSEPPLRRNEQYF
TGTGCCAGCAGTGAACCACCCTTAAGACGGAACGAGCAGTACTTC
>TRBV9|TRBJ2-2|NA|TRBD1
CASSARDRGKAGVGGNTGELFF
TGTGCCAGCAGCGCCCGGGACAGGGGCAAAGCGGGAGTAGGGGGCAACACCGGGGAGCTGTTTTTT
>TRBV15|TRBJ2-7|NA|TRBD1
CATSRTGVSYEQYF
TGTGCCACCAGCAGAACAGGGGTCTCATACGAGCAGTACTTC
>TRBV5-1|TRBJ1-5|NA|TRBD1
CASSSDGQDNQPQHF
TGCGCCAGCAGCTCGGACGGACAGGATAATCAGCCCCAGCATTTT
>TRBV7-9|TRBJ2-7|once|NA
CASSPGVLAQYEQYF
TGTGCCAGCAGCCCCGGGGTACTAGCACAATACGAGCAGTACTTC
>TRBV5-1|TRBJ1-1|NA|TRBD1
CASSLVSQGAGTEAFF
TGCGCCAGCAGCTTGGTATCCCAGGGGGCGGGGACTGAAGCTTTCTTT
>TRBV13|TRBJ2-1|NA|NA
CASSEGTPIYNEQFF
TGTGCCAGCAGCGAGGGGACACCAATCTACAATGAGCAGTTCTTC
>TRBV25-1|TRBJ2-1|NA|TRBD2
CASSGGVPYNEQFF
TGTGCCAGCAGCGGGGGGGTTCCCTACAATGAGCAGTTCTTC
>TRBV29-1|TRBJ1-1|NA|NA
CSVEALYSNTEAFF
TGCAGCGTTGAGGCCCTATACTCGAACACTGAAGCTTTCTTT
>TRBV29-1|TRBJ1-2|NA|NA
CSVVTRKDEGHYGYTF
TGCAGCGTTGTAACAAGAAAGGACGAGGGGCACTATGGCTACACCTTC
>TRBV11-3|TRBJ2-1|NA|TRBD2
CASSSSFLAGERNNEQFF
TGTGCCAGCAGCTCGTCATTCCTAGCGGGAGAAAGGAACAATGAGCAGTTCTTC
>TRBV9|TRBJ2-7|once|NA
CASSVGRGNYEQYF
TGTGCCAGCAGCGTTGGGCGGGGAAACTACGAGCAGTACTTC
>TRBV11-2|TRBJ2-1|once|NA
CASSLGGLVPSYNEQFF
TGTGCCAGCAGCTTAGGAGGCCTGGTACCCTCCTACAATGAGCAGTTCTTC
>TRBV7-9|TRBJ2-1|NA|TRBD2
CASSAQREGWAYNEQFF
TGTGCCAGCAGCGCCCAGCGGGAGGGGTGGGCCTACAATGAGCAGTTCTTC
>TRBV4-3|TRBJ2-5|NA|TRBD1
CASSRDREETQYF
TGCGCCAGCAGCCGCGACAGGGAGGAGACCCAGTACTTC
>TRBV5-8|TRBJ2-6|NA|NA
CASTISGANVLTF
TGTGCCAGCACGATCTCTGGGGCCAACGTCCTGACTTTC
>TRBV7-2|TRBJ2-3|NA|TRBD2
CASSPVPGLARDTQYF
TGTGCCAGCAGCCCAGTGCCGGGACTAGCGAGGGATACGCAGTATTTT
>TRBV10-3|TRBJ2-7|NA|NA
CAISEFYEQYF
TGTGCCATCAGTGAGTTCTACGAGCAGTACTTC
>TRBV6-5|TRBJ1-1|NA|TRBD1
CASSWGQGQSEAFF
TGTGCCAGCAGTTGGGGACAGGGACAATCTGAAGCTTTCTTT
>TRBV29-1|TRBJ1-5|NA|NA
CSATRGVNQPQHF
TGCAGCGCAACGAGGGGCGTCAATCAGCCCCAGCATTTT
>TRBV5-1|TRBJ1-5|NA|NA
CASSPTGRTGQPQHF
TGCGCCAGCAGTCCTACAGGGCGGACGGGGCAGCCCCAGCATTTT
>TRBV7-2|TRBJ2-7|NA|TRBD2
CASSLVSSGAYEQYF
TGTGCCAGCAGCTTAGTTTCTAGCGGGGCCTACGAGCAGTACTTC
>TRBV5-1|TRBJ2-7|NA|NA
CASSPRPDSYEQYF
TGCGCCAGCAGCCCCCGACCCGACTCCTACGAGCAGTACTTC
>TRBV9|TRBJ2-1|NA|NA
CASSVVASYNEQFF
TGTGCCAGCAGCGTAGTAGCTAGCTACAATGAGCAGTTCTTC
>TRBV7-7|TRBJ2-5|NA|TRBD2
CASSSTSGQETQYF
TGTGCTAGCAGCTCGACTAGCGGCCAAGAGACCCAGTACTTC
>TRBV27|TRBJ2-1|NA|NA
CASKVVPTVSYNEQFF
TGTGCCAGCAAAGTGGTCCCCACCGTCTCCTACAATGAGCAGTTCTTC
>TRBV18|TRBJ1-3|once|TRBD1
CASSPDRGTGNTIYF
TGTGCCAGCTCACCGGACAGGGGAACTGGAAACACCATATATTTT
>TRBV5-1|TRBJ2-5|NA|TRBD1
CASRLTGQAQETQYF
TGCGCCAGCAGGTTGACAGGGCAGGCGCAAGAGACCCAGTACTTC
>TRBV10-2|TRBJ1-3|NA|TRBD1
CASAPGQGIGNTIYF
TGCGCCAGCGCGCCGGGACAGGGAATTGGAAACACCATATATTTT
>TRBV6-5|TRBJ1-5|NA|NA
CASRPRLGQPQHF
TGTGCCAGCAGACCCCGATTAGGGCAGCCCCAGCATTTT
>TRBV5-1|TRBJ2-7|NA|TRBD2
CASSITGLAAYEQYF
TGCGCCAGCAGCATCACGGGACTAGCGGCCTACGAGCAGTACTTC
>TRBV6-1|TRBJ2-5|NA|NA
CASSELLGRNEYF
TGTGCCAGCAGTGAACTCCTGGGGCGTAACGAGTACTTC
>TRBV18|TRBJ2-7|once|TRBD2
CASSRIAGDHEQYF
TGTGCCAGCTCCCGGATAGCGGGAGACCACGAGCAGTACTTC
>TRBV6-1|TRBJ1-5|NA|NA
CASSVQGPSNQPQHF
TGTGCCAGCAGTGTGCAGGGCCCGAGCAATCAGCCCCAGCATTTT
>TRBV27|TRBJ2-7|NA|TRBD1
CASSIGQGYSYEQYF
TGTGCCAGCAGTATAGGACAGGGATACTCCTACGAGCAGTACTTC